Listed here are 8 T cell receptor beta chains from one sample, sequenced in a study of blood T cell repertoires in COVID-19. Here immunoSEQ multiplex PCR was the method, and the copy in TCRdb shows in-frame clones only, minus some. Counted here are 350,000 to 400,000 clones, about nine tenths occurring once; the ten biggest clones make up 1.7%. The sequenced material came from PBMCs or T cells enriched from blood (not recorded which). Every receptor here comes from a woman aged 30 to 39 who had recovered from COVID-19.

V and J are TRBV5-1 and TRBJ1-5, with 7 bases aligning to TRBD1. This CDR3 comprises 14 residues. Trimming took 4 bases from V and 5 from J; bases not matched to a gene: 6. The germline gives CDR1 SGHRS, CDR2 YFSETQ. CDR3 sequence reads: CASSGDSDHQPQHF. In nucleotides, the CDR3 is TGCGCCAGCAGCGGGGACAGTGACCATCAGCCCCAGCATTTT.

V and J are TRBV6-2 or TRBV6-3 and TRBJ1-5; tentative D call: TRBD1 (5 bases). The CDR3 sequence is 20 residues long. Germline V gene lookup returns CDR1 MNHEY and CDR2 SVGEGT. Trimming took off 2 bases at V and 0 bases at J, with 23 bases between the two ends. CDR3 amino acids: CASSYDSPDGGSVSNQPQHF. The CDR3 coding sequence is TGTGCCAGCAGTTACGACTCCCCAGATGGGGGGTCTGTTAGCAATCAGCCCCAGCATTTT.

The genes are TRBV30 and TRBJ1-6; 7 bases are a match to TRBD1. After removal of 0 bases from V and 3 bases from J, the junction contained 5 bases not matched to a gene. The CDR3 spans 16 residues. Germline V lookup: CDR1 GTSNPN, CDR2 SVGIG (reference sequence). CDR3 residues: CAWSVPRDSYNSPLHF. The CDR3 DNA reads TGTGCCTGGAGTGTACCCAGGGACAGCTATAATTCACCCCTCCACTTT.

The CDR3 sequence is CASSSDRTYGYTF. Here the CDR3 DNA reads TGTGCCAGCTCATCGGACAGGACCTATGGCTACACCTTC. The V gene is TRBV18, the J gene TRBJ1-2; 7 positions agree with TRBD1. The germline V gene has CDR1 KGHSH and CDR2 LQKENI. The CDR3 totals 13 residues. V shed 5 bases, J shed 4 bases, and the junction held 4 bases outside the gene matches.

A few counts support this clone. This chain joins TRBV5-1 and TRBJ1-4; possible D gene TRBD1, 6 bases. The V gene lost 3 bases and the J gene lost 2 bases, with 8 bases spanning the gap. The CDR3 loop spans 14 amino acids. The V gene's germline CDR1 is SGHRS and CDR2 YFSETQ. The CDR3 nucleotides are TGCGCCAGCAGCTCAGGGGCGACTAATGAAAAACTGTTTTTT. It is translated as CASSSGATNEKLFF.

This chain links TRBV11-3 with TRBJ2-6, with D possibly being TRBD1 (6 bases). Per germline, CDR1 SGHNT and CDR2 YENEEA. CDR3 length: 16 amino acids. The ends were cut back, 0 bases at V and 2 bases at J, with 8 bases in the middle. CDR3 sequence (DNA): TGTGCCAGCAGCTTAGACAGGGGTCCTGGGGCCAACGTCCTGACTTTC. Translated: CASSLDRGPGANVLTF.

V gene TRBV18 combines with J gene TRBJ1-3; D gene ambiguous. The V end lost 7 bases, the J end lost 2 bases, and 12 bases lay between the germline ends. The CDR3 covers 14 residues. Looked up from germline, CDR1 is KGHSH and CDR2 is LQKENI. The CDR3 sequence: CASWVGLPGNTIYF. Written as DNA, the CDR3 is TGTGCCAGCTGGGTCGGACTCCCTGGAAACACCATATATTTT. Full variable domain (missing parts from reference TRBV18 and TRBJ1-3): NAGVMQNPRHLVRRRGQEARLRCSPMKGHSHVYWYRQLPEEGLKFMVYLQKENIIDESGMPKERFSAEFPKEGPSILRIQQVVRGDSAAYFCASWVGLPGNTIYFGEGSWLTVV.

The rearrangement links TRBV7-3 to TRBJ2-5, with TRBD1 identical over 7 bases. The CDR3 has 14 amino acids. The V segment lost 5 bases and the J segment 5 bases; nucleotides outside the gene matches: 8. The germline gives CDR1 SGHTA, CDR2 FQGTGA. CDR3 residues: CASSLDRVSETQYF. The DNA for the CDR3 is TGTGCCAGCAGCCTCGACAGGGTCAGCGAGACCCAGTACTTC.